What follows are 25 T cell receptor beta chains derived from one specimen sequenced in a study of PD-1 blockade in mismatch repair-deficient tumors. Here immunoSEQ multiplex PCR was the method, and the copy in TCRdb shows in-frame clones only, minus some. The sample has about 120,000 clones; about nine tenths are singletons. The source was peripheral blood, collected 70 to 73 weeks after starting pembrolizumab. Every receptor here comes from an adult with mismatch repair-deficient cancer.

The chain is built from TRBV6-5 and TRBJ2-2; D might be TRBD2 (7 bases). Deletions cut 6 bases from V and 5 bases from J, with 16 bases between. The V gene's germline CDR1 is MNHEY and CDR2 SVGAGI. This CDR3 has 15 residues. In DNA, the CDR3 is TGTGCCAGCAGGGAGAACGCGGGGGCGACCGGGGAGCTGTTTTTT. Amino acid sequence: CASRENAGATGELFF.

This clone has only one observation. The V call is TRBV11-3, the J call TRBJ2-7; the D gene is possibly TRBD1 (6 bases). This CDR3 contains 13 residues. Germline CDR1 is SGHNT and CDR2 is YENEEA. V was shortened by 1 base and J by 2 bases, with 6 bases between the two germline ends. The CDR3 loop reads CASSLGTAYEQYF. The CDR3 DNA is TGTGCCAGCAGCTTAGGGACAGCCTACGAGCAGTACTTC.

The V call is TRBV5-1, the J call TRBJ2-3, with 7 bases identical to TRBD1. Germline assignment: CDR1 SGHRS and CDR2 YFSETQ. The V segment lost 0 bases and the J segment 4 bases; nucleotides outside the gene matches: 11. This CDR3 contains 17 residues. The DNA for the CDR3 is TGCGCCAGCAGCTTGGGTATCGACAGGGTGTTCGCAGATACGCAGTATTTT. Translating it yields CASSLGIDRVFADTQYF.

The chain carries TRBV7-8 and TRBJ2-3; 9 bases are a match to TRBD1. Germline CDR1 and CDR2: SGHVS and FQNEAQ. The CDR3 runs 16 residues. V lost 5 bases and J lost 2; bases outside the gene matches: 8. CDR3 sequence reads: CASSAWDRAVTDTQYF. The CDR3, as DNA: TGTGCCAGCAGCGCCTGGGACAGGGCGGTCACAGATACGCAGTATTTT.

The chain uses TRBV5-4 and TRBJ2-7, with D maybe TRBD1 (5 bases). Germline CDR1 reads SGHNT; CDR2 reads YYREEE (reference sequence). The CDR3 extends over 15 amino acids. The V end lost 0 bases, the J end lost 2 bases, and 12 bases lay between the germline ends. CDR3 sequence: CASSLAVGLPYEQYF. CDR3 nucleotides: TGTGCCAGCAGCTTGGCGGTGGGGCTCCCCTACGAGCAGTACTTC.

This clone appeared a single time. The J gene is TRBJ2-3, the V gene TRBV2; D possibly matches TRBD1 or TRBD2 (6 bases each). Germline CDR1 and CDR2: SNHLY and FYNNEI. V was trimmed by 4 bases and J by 0 bases, leaving 20 bases between them. The CDR3 spans 18 residues. The CDR3 is CASSAQSTGGDSTDTQYF. The CDR3 region has the DNA TGTGCCAGCAGTGCGCAATCGACAGGAGGGGACAGCACAGATACGCAGTATTTT.

This rearrangement joins TRBV27 to TRBJ2-5; 8 bases fit TRBD2. This CDR3 region has 17 residues. V trimming: 8 bases; J trimming: 3 bases; junction bases outside the gene matches: 17. Germline values: CDR1 MNHEY, CDR2 SMNVEV (reference sequence). The CDR3 sequence is CASASLGAGVLEETQYF. For the CDR3, the DNA is TGTGCCAGCGCCTCTCTGGGAGCGGGAGTGTTGGAAGAGACCCAGTACTTC.

The chain couples TRBV6-5 to TRBJ2-7; unclear D gene. Germline loops: CDR1 MNHEY, CDR2 SVGAGI. The CDR3 consists of 12 residues. V was cut by 6 bases and J by 4 bases, with 10 bases left in between. The CDR3 is CASSPMGYEQYF. The CDR3 nucleotides read TGTGCCAGCAGCCCTATGGGGTACGAGCAGTACTTC.

This chain uses TRBV11-2 with TRBJ2-5, with a tentative D call TRBD2 (6 bases). From germline, CDR1 is SGHAT and CDR2 FQNNGV. This CDR3 is 16 amino acids long. Trimming pared 5 bases from V and 8 bases from J, leaving 24 bases between. The CDR3 bases are TGTGCCAGCAGCCCCCCCGGCGGAGGGGCCACTCGAACCCAGTACTTC. Protein: CASSPPGGGATRTQYF.

The chain joins TRBV25-1 to TRBJ1-4; perhaps TRBD1 as D (5 bases). This CDR3 spans 13 amino acids. Trimming took off 3 bases at V and 7 bases at J, with 9 bases between the two ends. In germline, CDR1 is MGHDK, CDR2 SYGVNS. The DNA for the CDR3 is TGTGCCAGCAGTGACAGGGTACGTGAAAAACTGTTTTTT. Amino acid sequence: CASSDRVREKLFF.

The gene calls are TRBV29-1 and TRBJ2-1; D ambiguous. CDR3 size: 12 residues. Germline V CDR1 and CDR2: SQVTM, ANQGSEA. V lost 3 bases, J lost 6 bases, and 9 bases lay in between. Written as DNA, the CDR3 is TGCAGCGTTGAGGGCCAGACCAATGAGCAGTTCTTC. Its protein product is CSVEGQTNEQFF.

The genes are TRBV6-1 and TRBJ2-7; D is perhaps TRBD2 (5 bases). Germline values: CDR1 MNHNS, CDR2 SASEGT. V was cut by 1 base and J by 0 bases, with 7 bases left in between. This CDR3 has 14 amino acids. The CDR3 loop reads CASSEGGASYEQYF. The CDR3 coding sequence is TGTGCCAGCAGTGAAGGGGGAGCCTCCTACGAGCAGTACTTC.

This rearrangement joins TRBV20-1 to TRBJ2-7; D gene unclear. Germline-derived CDR1 and CDR2 are DFQATT and SNEGSKA (reference sequence). The V gene lost 7 bases and the J gene lost 3 bases, with 10 bases spanning the gap. The CDR3 is 11 amino acids. The chain's CDR3 is CSGGEFYEQYF. The DNA for the CDR3 is TGCAGTGGAGGAGAGTTCTACGAGCAGTACTTC.

The J gene is TRBJ2-5, the V gene TRBV11-2, with 7 nucleotides matching TRBD2. Germline-derived CDR1 and CDR2 are SGHAT and FQNNGV. The CDR3 has 17 residues. The V and J ends lost 1 base and 5 bases, in that order; junction bases with no gene match: 13. CDR3 loop: CASSLGRAGADAETQYF. CDR3 in DNA: TGTGCCAGCAGCTTAGGTCGGGCGGGAGCCGACGCGGAGACCCAGTACTTC.

This clone was counted between two and nine times. The genes are TRBV30 and TRBJ2-2; 9 bases are a match to TRBD2. Germline-derived CDR1 and CDR2 are GTSNPN and SVGIG (reference sequence). This CDR3 contains 14 residues. V dropped 2 bases and J dropped 5; count of bases not matched to a gene: 3. CDR3 in DNA: TGTGCCTGGAGTAGACTAGCGGTGACCGGGGAGCTGTTTTTT. Encoded protein: CAWSRLAVTGELFF.

This sequence joins TRBV6-6 and TRBJ1-1; D gene ambiguous. V shed 2 bases and J shed 0 bases, with 7 bases lying between them. CDR3 size: 14 residues. Germline lookup yields CDR1 MNHNY and CDR2 SVGAGI (reference sequence). CDR3 coding DNA: TGTGCCAGCAGTTACATCGGAATGAACACTGAAGCTTTCTTT. Protein product: CASSYIGMNTEAFF.

The gene calls are TRBV5-4 and TRBJ2-1, with D possibly being TRBD2 (7 bases). The CDR3 totals 16 residues. The V end was cut by 2 bases, the J end by 6 bases, with 18 bases between. Germline V lookup: CDR1 SGHNT, CDR2 YYREEE (reference sequence). As DNA, the CDR3 is TGTGCCAGCAGCTTTCCGGGCAGGGGAGGGAGCAATGAGCAGTTCTTC. Its protein product is CASSFPGRGGSNEQFF.

The chain joins TRBV5-6 to TRBJ2-7, with 10 bases fitting TRBD2. This CDR3 is 17 amino acids long. J gave up 1 base and V 6 bases, and 13 bases lay outside the gene matches. Germline CDR1 is SGHDT and CDR2 is YYEEEE. CDR3 sequence: CASTASLAGVSSYEQYF. CDR3 DNA sequence: TGTGCCAGCACCGCGAGTCTAGCGGGAGTAAGTTCCTACGAGCAGTACTTC. Complete variable domain (other parts from reference TRBV5-6 and TRBJ2-7): DAGVTQSPTHLIKTRGQQVTLRCSPKSGHDTVSWYQQALGQGPQFIFQYYEEEERQRGNFPDRFSGHQFPNYSSELNVNALLLGDSALYLCASTASLAGVSSYEQYFGPGTRLTVT.

The chain has TRBV5-4 and TRBJ1-1; the D gene is possibly TRBD1 (5 bases). The CDR3 is 16 residues long. Looked up from germline, CDR1 is SGHNT and CDR2 is YYREEE (reference sequence). Trimming stripped 4 bases from V and 5 bases from J, with 21 bases between. The CDR3 region has the DNA TGTGCCAGCAGCGCACAAAGAGGACACTTAGGGACTGAAGCTTTCTTT. Its protein product is CASSAQRGHLGTEAFF. Based on the CDR3 plus reference TRBV5-4 and TRBJ1-1, the full variable domain is ETGVTQSPTHLIKTRGQQVTLRCSSQSGHNTVSWYQQALGQGPQFIFQYYREEENGRGNFPPRFSGLQFPNYSSELNVNALELDDSALYLCASSAQRGHLGTEAFFGQGTRLTVV.

This chain uses TRBV7-9 with TRBJ2-5, with TRBD2 matching 10 bases. J gave up 5 bases and V 1 base, and 10 bases lay outside the gene matches. Germline V lookup: CDR1 SEHNR, CDR2 FQNEAQ (reference sequence). This CDR3 region has 17 residues. The CDR3 bases are TGTGCCAGCAGCTTAGGACTAGCGGGCCAACGAGGGGAGACCCAGTACTTC. Its protein product is CASSLGLAGQRGETQYF.

The rearrangement uses TRBV6-6 and TRBJ2-7; 8 bases are a match to TRBD1. The V and J ends lost 6 bases and 3 bases, in that order; junction bases with no gene match: 7. CDR3 length equals 14 residues. Germline CDR1 MNHNY, CDR2 SVGAGI (reference sequence). The DNA of the CDR3 is TGTGCCAGCAGAAGTCAGGGGGCGTTCTACGAGCAGTACTTC. Its protein is CASRSQGAFYEQYF.

The chain links TRBV11-2 to TRBJ2-7, with TRBD1 identical over 7 bases. Losses at the gene ends were 5 bases for V and 2 bases for J; bases not matched to a gene: 18. Germline V lookup: CDR1 SGHAT, CDR2 FQNNGV. The CDR3 sequence is 18 residues long. Here the CDR3 DNA reads TGTGCCAGCAGCATCCTCCCCGGACAGGACCTGTCTACCTACGAGCAGTACTTC. This codes for CASSILPGQDLSTYEQYF.

The V call is TRBV11-2, the J call TRBJ2-7; tentative D call: TRBD2 (5 bases). This CDR3 has 13 amino acids. Per germline, CDR1 SGHAT and CDR2 FQNNGV. V was cut by 5 bases and J by 2 bases, with 10 bases left in between. The CDR3 DNA is TGTGCCAGCAGCCGACCGGGGACCTACGAGCAGTACTTC. The encoded protein is CASSRPGTYEQYF. The whole variable domain, filled in from reference TRBV11-2 and TRBJ2-7, reads EAGVAQSPRYKIIEKRQSVAFWCNPISGHATLYWYQQILGQGPKLLIQFQNNGVVDDSQLPKDRFSAERLKGVDSTLKIQPAKLEDSAVYLCASSRPGTYEQYFGPGTRLTVT.

V usage is TRBV7-2 and J usage is TRBJ2-1, with 12 bases aligning to TRBD2. The length of the CDR3 is 16 residues. The ends lost 4 bases at V and 5 bases at J; junction bases unmatched: 6. Per germline, CDR1 SGHTA and CDR2 FQGNSA. The CDR3 DNA sequence: TGTGCCAGCAGCTGGCCGACTAGCGGGAGTAACAATGAGCAGTTCTTC. It is translated as CASSWPTSGSNNEQFF.

The gene calls are TRBV18 and TRBJ1-4; unclear D gene. This CDR3 contains 15 residues. Per the germline V gene, CDR1 is KGHSH and CDR2 is LQKENI. Trimming left V 2 bases short and J 0 bases short, with 7 bases between. The CDR3 coding sequence is TGTGCCAGCTCACCAGTAGCGACAACTAATGAAAAACTGTTTTTT. Its protein product is CASSPVATTNEKLFF.